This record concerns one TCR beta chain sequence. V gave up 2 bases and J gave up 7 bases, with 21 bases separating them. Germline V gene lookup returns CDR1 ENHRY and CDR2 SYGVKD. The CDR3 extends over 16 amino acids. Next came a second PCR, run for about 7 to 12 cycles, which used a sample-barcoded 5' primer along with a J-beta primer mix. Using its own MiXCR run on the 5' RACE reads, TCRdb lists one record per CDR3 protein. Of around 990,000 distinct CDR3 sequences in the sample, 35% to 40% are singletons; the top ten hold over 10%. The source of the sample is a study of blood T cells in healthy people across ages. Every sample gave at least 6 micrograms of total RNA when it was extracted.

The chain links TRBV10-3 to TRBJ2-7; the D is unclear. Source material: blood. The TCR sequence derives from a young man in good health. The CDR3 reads CAISEGRTSSYNEQYF. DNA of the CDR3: TGTGCCATCAGTGAGGGTCGGACCAGCTCCTACAATGAGCAGTACTTC.